This TCR beta chain was captured by sequencing in a study of shared clonotypes between healthy human individuals. Splitting the CD4+ cells yielded a CD45RA+ naive subset and a CD45RA-negative memory subset. This CDR3 has 13 amino acids. Between the trimmed V and J ends, which lost 4 bases and 1 base, there was a span of 10 bases. Germline lookup yields CDR1 SQVTM and CDR2 ANQGSEA. Assay used: immunoSEQ multiplex PCR; TCRdb lists only in-frame clones, some missing. The sample lists a few million clones; over 85% were seen once. Specimen: naive CD4+ T cells sorted from blood. Subset indicated: CD45RA+ positively selected. The rearrangement joins TRBV29-1 to TRBJ2-5, with D perhaps TRBD1 or TRBD2 (5 bases each). This receptor was taken from a man younger than 35 in good health. CDR3 region: CSVAGPSQETQYF. CDR3 DNA: TGCAGCGTTGCGGGACCGAGCCAAGAGACCCAGTACTTC.